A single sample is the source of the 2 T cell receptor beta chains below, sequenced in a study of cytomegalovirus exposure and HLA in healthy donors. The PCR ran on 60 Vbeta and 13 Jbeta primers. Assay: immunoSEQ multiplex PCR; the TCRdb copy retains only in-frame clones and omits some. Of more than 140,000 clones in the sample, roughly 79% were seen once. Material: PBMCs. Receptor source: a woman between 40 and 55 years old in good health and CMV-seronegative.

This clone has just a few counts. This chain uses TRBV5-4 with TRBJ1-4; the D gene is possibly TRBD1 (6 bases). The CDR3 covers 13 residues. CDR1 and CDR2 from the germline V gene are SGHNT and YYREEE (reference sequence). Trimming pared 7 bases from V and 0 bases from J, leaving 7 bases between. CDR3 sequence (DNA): TGTGCCAGCCAGGGGACAACTAATGAAAAACTGTTTTTT. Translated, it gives CASQGTTNEKLFF.

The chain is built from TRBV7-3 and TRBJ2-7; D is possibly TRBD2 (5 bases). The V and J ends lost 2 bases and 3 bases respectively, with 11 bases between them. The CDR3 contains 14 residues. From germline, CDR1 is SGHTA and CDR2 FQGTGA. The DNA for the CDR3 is TGTGCCAGCAGCTTAGGGGTCGGGAACTACGAGCAGTACTTC. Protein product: CASSLGVGNYEQYF.